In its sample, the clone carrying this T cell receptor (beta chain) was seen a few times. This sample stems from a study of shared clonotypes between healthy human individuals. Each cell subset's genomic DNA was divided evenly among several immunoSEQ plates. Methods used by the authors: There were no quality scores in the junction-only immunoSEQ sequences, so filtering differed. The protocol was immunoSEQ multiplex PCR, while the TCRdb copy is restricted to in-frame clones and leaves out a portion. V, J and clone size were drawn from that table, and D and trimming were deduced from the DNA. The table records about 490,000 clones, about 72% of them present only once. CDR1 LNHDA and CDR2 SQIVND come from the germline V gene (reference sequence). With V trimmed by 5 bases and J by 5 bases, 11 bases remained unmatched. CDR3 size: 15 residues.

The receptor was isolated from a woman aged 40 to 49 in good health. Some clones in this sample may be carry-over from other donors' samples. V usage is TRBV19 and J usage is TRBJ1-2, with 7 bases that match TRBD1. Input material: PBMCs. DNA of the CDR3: TGTGCCAGTAGTCCACGAGGGACAGACACATATGGCTACACCTTC. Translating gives CASSPRGTDTYGYTF.